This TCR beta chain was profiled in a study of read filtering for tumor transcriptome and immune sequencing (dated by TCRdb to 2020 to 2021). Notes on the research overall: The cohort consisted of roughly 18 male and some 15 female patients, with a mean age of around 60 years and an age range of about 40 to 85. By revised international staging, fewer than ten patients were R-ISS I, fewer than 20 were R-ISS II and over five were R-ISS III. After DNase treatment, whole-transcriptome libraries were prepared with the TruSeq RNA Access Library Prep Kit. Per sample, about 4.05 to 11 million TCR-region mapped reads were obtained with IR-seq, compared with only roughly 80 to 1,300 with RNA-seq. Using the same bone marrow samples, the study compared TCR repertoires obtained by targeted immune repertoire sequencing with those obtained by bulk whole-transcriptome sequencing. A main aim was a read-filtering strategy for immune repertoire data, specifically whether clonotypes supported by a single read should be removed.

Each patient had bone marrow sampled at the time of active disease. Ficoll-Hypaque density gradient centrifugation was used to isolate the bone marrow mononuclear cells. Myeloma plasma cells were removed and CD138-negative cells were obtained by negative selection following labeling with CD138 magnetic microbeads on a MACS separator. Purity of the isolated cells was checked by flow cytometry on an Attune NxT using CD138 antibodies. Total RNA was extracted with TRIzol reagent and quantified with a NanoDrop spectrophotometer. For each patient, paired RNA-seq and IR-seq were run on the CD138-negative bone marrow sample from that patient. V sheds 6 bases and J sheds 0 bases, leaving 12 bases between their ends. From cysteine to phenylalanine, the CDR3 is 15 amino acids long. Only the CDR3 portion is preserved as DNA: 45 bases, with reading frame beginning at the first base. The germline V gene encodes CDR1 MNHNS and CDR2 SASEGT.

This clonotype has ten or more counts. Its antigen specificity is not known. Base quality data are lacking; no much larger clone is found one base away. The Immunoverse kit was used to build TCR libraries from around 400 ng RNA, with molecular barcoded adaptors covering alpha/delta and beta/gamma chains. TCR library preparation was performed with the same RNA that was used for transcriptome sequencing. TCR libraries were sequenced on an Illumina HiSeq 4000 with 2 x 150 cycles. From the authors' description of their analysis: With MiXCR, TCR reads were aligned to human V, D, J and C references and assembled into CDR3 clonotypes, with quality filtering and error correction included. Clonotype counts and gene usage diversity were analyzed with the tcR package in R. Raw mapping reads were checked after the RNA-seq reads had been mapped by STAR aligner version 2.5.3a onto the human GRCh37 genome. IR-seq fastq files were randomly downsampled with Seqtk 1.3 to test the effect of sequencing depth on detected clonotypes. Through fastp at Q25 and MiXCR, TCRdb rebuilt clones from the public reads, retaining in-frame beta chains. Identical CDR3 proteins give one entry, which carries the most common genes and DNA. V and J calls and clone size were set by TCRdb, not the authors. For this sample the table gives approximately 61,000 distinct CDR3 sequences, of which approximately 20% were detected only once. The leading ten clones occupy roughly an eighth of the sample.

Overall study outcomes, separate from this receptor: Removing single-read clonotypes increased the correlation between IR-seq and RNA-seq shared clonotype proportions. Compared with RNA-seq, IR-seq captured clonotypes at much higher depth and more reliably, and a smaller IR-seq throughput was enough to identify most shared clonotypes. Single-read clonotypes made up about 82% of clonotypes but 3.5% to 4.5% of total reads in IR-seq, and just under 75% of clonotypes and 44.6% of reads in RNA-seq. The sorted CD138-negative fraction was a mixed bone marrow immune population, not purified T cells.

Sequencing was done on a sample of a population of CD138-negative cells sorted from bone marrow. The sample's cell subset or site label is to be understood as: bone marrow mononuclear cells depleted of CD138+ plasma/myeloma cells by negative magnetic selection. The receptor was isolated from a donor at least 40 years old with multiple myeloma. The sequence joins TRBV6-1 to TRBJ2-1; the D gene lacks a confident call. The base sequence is TGTGCCAGCAGATCGACCGAGAGCTCCTACAATGAGCAGTTCTTC. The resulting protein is CASRSTESSYNEQFF.